This T cell receptor beta chain is drawn from a study of blood T cells in healthy people across ages (dated by TCRdb to between 2015 and 2017). The study in broad terms: In model experiments, roughly one uniquely barcoded TCR beta cDNA molecule per two T cells was captured by template switching. To track age-related changes in TCR beta repertoire diversity, the study relied on deep sequencing normalized with unique cDNA molecular identifiers. Four age groups were formed from the donors: young (average approximately 15 years), middle-aged (around 37), aged (approximately 60) and long-lived (less than 85). To avoid experimental bias, donors of different ages were distributed randomly across sequencing lanes. Using the same blood draw, the study looked at two additional independent replicas of 1 million unique cDNA reads for two donors, one aged 18 to 29 and the other aged 80 or older.

The CDR3 starts with the cysteine, ends with the phenylalanine, and has 11 residues. Only CDR3 DNA is held: 33 bases, read in frame from base 1. The germline V gene (reference sequence) sets CDR1 to PRHDT and CDR2 to FYEKMQ. A word on this clonotype: Its antigen is still unknown. At one end the junction does not follow the germline gene, possibly because of a read error.

The approximately 41 donors, aged roughly 6 to 95 years, were systemically healthy Caucasian individuals from Russia. Each donor gave approximately 9.3 milliliters of peripheral blood, collected into EDTA-treated Vacutainer tubes. Ficoll-Paque density-gradient centrifugation was used to isolate PBMCs, with at least 6 million obtained per sample. Trizol reagent was used to extract total RNA from the PBMCs, yielding at least 6 micrograms per sample. Naive CD45RAhigh/CD27high T cell percentages were measured by flow cytometry on a PBMC aliquot from every donor. Study-wide conclusions, independent of this receptor: The percentage of naive T cells measured by flow cytometry correlated strongly with observed TCR beta diversity. Estimates of total diversity based on one million sequenced T cells were considered lower bounds and underestimates. Observed TCR beta diversity per million T cells fell roughly linearly with age, and a significant reduction was already apparent by age around 40. Because donor CMV infection status was unknown, age-related changes in expanded clonotypes were potentially confounded. Compared with the aged group, more naive CD4+ T cells, fewer expanded clones and increased TCR diversity were shown by the long-lived group, suggesting age selection. Bulk unsorted PBMC profiling prevented conclusive comparison of naive and antigen-experienced compartments.

Library generation was performed with 5' RACE. The reads were generated on an Illumina HiSeq 2500. A second PCR of about 7 to 12 cycles was run with a J-beta primer mix and a sample-barcoded 5' primer. A unique molecular identifier was introduced onto each TCR beta cDNA molecule by a template-switch 5' adaptor carrying 12 random nucleotides. Each sample yielded at least 2.5 million CDR3-containing paired-end reads. The Mint cDNA synthesis kit, primed by a TRBC-specific oligonucleotide, was used to synthesize first-strand cDNA from all RNA. After uracil-DNA glycosylase treatment, a first 18-cycle PCR used universal primers M1SS and BC2_uni_R on all cDNA. The authors' pipeline ran thus. Each sample was normalized by randomly selecting 1 million high-quality reads, each carrying a distinct molecular identifier. Instead of being binned into consensus sequences, reads with shared molecular identifiers were discarded. MiTCR, set to a Q25 quality threshold and the strictest error-elimination algorithm, was used for CDR3 identification, clonotype clustering and error correction. Lower-bound total TCR beta diversity was estimated with a nonparametric unseen species model using Euler transformation. TCRdb passed the public sequencing reads through fastp at Q25 and MiXCR, retaining productive beta sequences. Each CDR3 protein appears once, grouped with its most common genes and DNA. The V and J calls were determined by TCRdb, not by the authors. Here the sample has hundreds of thousands of distinct CDR3 sequences; approximately 35% occur a single time. About an eighth of the sample is in the top ten clones.

This sequence was found in a young man in good health. The V gene is TRBV13 and the J gene is TRBJ1-2, with no confidently assigned D gene. Specimen: blood. CDR3 reads: CTSSFNGGYTF. The DNA sequence is TGTACCAGCAGCTTTAATGGCGGCTACACCTTC.